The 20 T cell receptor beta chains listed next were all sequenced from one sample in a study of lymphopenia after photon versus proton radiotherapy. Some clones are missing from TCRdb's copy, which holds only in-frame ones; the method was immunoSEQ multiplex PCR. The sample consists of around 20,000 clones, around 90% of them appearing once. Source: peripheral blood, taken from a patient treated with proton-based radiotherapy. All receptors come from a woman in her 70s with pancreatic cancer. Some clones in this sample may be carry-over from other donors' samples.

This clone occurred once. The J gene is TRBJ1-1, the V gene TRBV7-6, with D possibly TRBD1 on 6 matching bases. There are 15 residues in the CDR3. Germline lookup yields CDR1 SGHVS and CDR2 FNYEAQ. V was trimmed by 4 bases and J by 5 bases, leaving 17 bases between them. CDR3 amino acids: CASSSSLGAGTEAFF. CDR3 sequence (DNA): TGTGCCAGCAGCTCCTCGCTGGGGGCAGGGACTGAAGCTTTCTTT.

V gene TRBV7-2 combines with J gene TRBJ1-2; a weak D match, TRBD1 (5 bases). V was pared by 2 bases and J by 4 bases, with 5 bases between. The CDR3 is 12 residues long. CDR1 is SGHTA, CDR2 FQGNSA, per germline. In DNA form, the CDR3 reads TGTGCCAGCAGCTTAACAGGCTATGGCTACACCTTC. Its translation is CASSLTGYGYTF.

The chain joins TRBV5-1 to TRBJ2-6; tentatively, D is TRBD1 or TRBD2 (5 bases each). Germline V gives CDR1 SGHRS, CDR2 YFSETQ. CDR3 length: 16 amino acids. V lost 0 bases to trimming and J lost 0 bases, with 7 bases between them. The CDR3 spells CASSLGGTSGANVLTF. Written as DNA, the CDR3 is TGCGCCAGCAGCTTGGGGGGGACCTCTGGGGCCAACGTCCTGACTTTC.

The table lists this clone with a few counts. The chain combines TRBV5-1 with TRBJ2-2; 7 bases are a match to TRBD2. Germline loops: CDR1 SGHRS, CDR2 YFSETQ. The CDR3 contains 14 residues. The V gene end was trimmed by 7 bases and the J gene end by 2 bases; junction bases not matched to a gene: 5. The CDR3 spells CASGLAVNTGELFF. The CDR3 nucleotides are TGCGCCAGCGGGCTAGCGGTTAACACCGGGGAGCTGTTTTTT.

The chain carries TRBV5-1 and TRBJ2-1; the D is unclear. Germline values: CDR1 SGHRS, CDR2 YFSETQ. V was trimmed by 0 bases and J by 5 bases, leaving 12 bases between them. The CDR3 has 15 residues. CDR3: CASSLEPPGHNEQFF. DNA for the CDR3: TGCGCCAGCAGCTTGGAGCCACCCGGGCACAATGAGCAGTTCTTC.

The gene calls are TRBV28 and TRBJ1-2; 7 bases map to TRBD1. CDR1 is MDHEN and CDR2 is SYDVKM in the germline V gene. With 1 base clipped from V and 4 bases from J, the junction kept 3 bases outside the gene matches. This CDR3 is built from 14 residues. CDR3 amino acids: CASSLLQGGYGYTF. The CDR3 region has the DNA TGTGCCAGCAGTTTATTGCAGGGGGGCTATGGCTACACCTTC.

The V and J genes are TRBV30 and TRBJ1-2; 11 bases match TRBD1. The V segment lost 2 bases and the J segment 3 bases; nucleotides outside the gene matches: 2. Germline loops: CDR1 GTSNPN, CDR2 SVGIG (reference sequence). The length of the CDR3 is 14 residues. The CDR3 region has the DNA TGTGCCTGGAGTATGGACAGGGGGCACTATGGCTACACCTTC. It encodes CAWSMDRGHYGYTF.

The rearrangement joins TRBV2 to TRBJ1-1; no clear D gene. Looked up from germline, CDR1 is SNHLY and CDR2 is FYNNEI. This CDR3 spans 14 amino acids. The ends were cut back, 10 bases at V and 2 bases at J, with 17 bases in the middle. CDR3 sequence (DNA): TGTGCCATCAATTTGGAAGTGGGAAACACTGAAGCTTTCTTT. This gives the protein CAINLEVGNTEAFF.

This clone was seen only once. The CDR3 sequence is CASSVLSGNTIYF. CDR3 coding DNA: TGTGCCAGCAGCGTATTGTCTGGAAACACCATATATTTT. The V gene is TRBV9, the J gene TRBJ1-3; D is undetermined. Germline V gene lookup returns CDR1 SGDLS and CDR2 YYNGEE. V was pared by 1 base and J by 1 base, with 3 bases between. The CDR3 covers 13 residues. Together with reference TRBV9 and TRBJ1-3, the CDR3 gives the full variable domain: DSGVTQTPKHLITATGQRVTLRCSPRSGDLSVYWYQQSLDQGLQFLIQYYNGEERAKGNILERFSAQQFPDLHSELNLSSLELGDSALYFCASSVLSGNTIYFGEGSWLTVV.

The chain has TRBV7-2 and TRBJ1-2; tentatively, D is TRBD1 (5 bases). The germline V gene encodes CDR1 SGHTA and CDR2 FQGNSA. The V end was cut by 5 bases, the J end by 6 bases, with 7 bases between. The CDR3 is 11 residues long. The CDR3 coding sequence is TGTGCCAGCAGCCGGGGGGATGGCTACACCTTC. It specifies CASSRGDGYTF.

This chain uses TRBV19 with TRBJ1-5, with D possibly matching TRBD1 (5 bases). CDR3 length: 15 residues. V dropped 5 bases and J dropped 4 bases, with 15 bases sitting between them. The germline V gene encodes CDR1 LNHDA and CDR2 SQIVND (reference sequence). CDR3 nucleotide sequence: TGTGCCAGTAGTTCTGGGGCTGTGGGAAATCAGCCCCAGCATTTT. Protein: CASSSGAVGNQPQHF.

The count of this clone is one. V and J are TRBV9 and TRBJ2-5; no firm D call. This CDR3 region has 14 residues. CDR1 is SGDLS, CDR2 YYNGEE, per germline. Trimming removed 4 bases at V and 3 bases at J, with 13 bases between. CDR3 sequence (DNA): TGTGCCAGCAGCCCACAGTGGCAGGAAGAGACCCAGTACTTC. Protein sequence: CASSPQWQEETQYF.

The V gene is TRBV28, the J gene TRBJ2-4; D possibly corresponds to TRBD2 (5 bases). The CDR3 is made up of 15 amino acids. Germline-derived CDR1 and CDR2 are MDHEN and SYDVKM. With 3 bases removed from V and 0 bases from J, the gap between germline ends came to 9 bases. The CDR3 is CASSFRRIAKNIQYF. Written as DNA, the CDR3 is TGTGCCAGCAGTTTCAGGAGGATAGCCAAAAACATTCAGTACTTC.

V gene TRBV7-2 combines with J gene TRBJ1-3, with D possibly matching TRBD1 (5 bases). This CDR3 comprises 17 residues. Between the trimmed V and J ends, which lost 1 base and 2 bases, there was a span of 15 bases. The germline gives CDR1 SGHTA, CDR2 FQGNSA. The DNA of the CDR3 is TGTGCCAGCAGCTTAGTACGGGGGAGTGTGACTGGAAACACCATATATTTT. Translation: CASSLVRGSVTGNTIYF.

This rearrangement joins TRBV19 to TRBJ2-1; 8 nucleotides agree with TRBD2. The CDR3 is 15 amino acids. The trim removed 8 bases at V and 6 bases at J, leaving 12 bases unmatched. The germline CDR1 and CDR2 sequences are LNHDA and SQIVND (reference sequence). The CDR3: CASAPLAGMGNEQFF. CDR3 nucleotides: TGTGCCAGTGCACCCCTAGCGGGCATGGGCAATGAGCAGTTCTTC. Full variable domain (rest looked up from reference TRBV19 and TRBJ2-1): DGGITQSPKYLFRKEGQNVTLSCEQNLNHDAMYWYRQDPGQGLRLIYYSQIVNDFQKGDIAEGYSVSREKKESFPLTVTSAQKNPTAFYLCASAPLAGMGNEQFFGPGTRLTVL.

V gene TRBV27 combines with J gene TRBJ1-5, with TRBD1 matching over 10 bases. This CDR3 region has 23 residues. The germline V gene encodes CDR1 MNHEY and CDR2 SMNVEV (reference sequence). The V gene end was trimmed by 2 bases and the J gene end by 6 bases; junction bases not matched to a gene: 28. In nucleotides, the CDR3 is TGTGCCAGCAGTTTAGGGTTTGTGTTAGGAGTTTTTGGGGACAGGGGACTACGTCAGCCCCAGCATTTT. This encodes CASSLGFVLGVFGDRGLRQPQHF.

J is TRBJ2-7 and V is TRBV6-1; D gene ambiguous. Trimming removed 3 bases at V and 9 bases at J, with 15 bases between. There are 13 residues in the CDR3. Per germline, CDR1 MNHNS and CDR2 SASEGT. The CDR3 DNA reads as TGTGCCAGCAGTGACACCGGCCCACTGAGGCAGTACTTC. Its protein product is CASSDTGPLRQYF.

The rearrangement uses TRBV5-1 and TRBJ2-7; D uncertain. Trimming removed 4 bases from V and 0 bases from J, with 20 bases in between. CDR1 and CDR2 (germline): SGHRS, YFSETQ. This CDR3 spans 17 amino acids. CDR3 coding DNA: TGCGCCAGCAGCCAAACTCCCCCTGGCACCAACTCCTACGAGCAGTACTTC. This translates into CASSQTPPGTNSYEQYF.

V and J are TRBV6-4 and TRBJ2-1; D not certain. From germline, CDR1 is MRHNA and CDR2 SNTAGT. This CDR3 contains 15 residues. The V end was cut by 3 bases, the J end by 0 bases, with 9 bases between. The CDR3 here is CASSDPPSSYNEQFF. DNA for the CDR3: TGTGCCAGCAGTGATCCTCCTAGCTCCTACAATGAGCAGTTCTTC.

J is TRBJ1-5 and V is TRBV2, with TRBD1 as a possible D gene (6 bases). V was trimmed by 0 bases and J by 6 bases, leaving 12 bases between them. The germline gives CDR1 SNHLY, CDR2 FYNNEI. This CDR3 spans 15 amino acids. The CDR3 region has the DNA TGTGCCAGCAGTGAAGCGCTGGGGGCTAGTCAGCCCCAGCATTTT. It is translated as CASSEALGASQPQHF.